The 27 T cell receptor beta chains below were found in one sample sequenced in a study of monozygotic twins with inflammatory bowel disease. TCRdb reprocessed the 5' RACE reads; each CDR3 protein has one entry and no DNA is given. The sample totals approximately 160,000 distinct CDR3 sequences; its top ten clones hold around 6.8%. Specimen: blood. Every receptor here comes from a human donor with ulcerative colitis or Crohn's disease, or a healthy co-twin of an affected twin (not recorded which).

The V gene is TRBV29-1, the J gene TRBJ1-1. The CDR3 loop spans 12 amino acids. Germline V gives CDR1 SQVTM, CDR2 ANQGSEA. CDR3 protein: CSDRRLGAEAFF.

This chain joins TRBV6-1 and TRBJ2-2; as DNA is missing, the TRBD1 call by TCRdb cannot be tested. The V gene's germline CDR1 is MNHNS and CDR2 SASEGT. This CDR3 contains 15 residues. This CDR3 is CASGTTGSYTGELFF.

The chain links TRBV6-1 to TRBJ1-3; the D call from TCRdb, TRBD1, cannot be confirmed without DNA. The CDR3 covers 13 residues. CDR1 and CDR2 from the germline V gene are MNHNS and SASEGT. CDR3 amino acids: CASTQTGGNTIYF.

The chain joins TRBV5-4 to TRBJ1-4. This CDR3 spans 15 amino acids. CDR1 SGHNT and CDR2 YYREEE come from the germline V gene (reference sequence). The CDR3 spells CASSLPGLNNEKLFF.

CDR3 protein: CASGGGNTGELFF. This chain joins TRBV12-3 or TRBV12-4 and TRBJ2-2; TCRdb selects TRBD2, and the lack of DNA leaves this call unchecked. The CDR3 covers 13 residues.

V usage is TRBV5-1 and J usage is TRBJ2-1; TCRdb names TRBD1, which stays unverified in the absence of DNA. This CDR3 spans 15 amino acids. CDR1 is SGHRS, CDR2 YFSETQ, per germline. CDR3 residues: CASSSRQGLWNEQFF.

The chain links TRBV6-1 to TRBJ1-5; TCRdb outputs TRBD1, but without DNA this stays unchecked. This CDR3 contains 15 residues. The germline gives CDR1 MNHNS, CDR2 SASEGT. CDR3 residues: CASSGVRDRDQPQHF.

The chain recombines TRBV7-2 with TRBJ2-3; there is no DNA to check the TCRdb D call of TRBD1. Germline lookup yields CDR1 SGHTA and CDR2 FQGNSA. This CDR3 has 14 residues. CDR3 loop: CASSLGLPGTGDYF. The full variable domain, in which reference TRBV7-2 and TRBJ2-3 provide the parts outside the CDR3, is GAGVSQSPSNKVTEKGKDVELRCDPISGHTALYWYRQSLGQGLEFLIYFQGNSAPDKSGLPSDRFSAERTGGSVSTLTIQRTQQEDSAVYLCASSLGLPGTGDYFGPGTRLTVL.

This chain connects TRBV6-1 to TRBJ2-7; TCRdb proposes TRBD1, but this gene call is untestable without DNA. Germline assignment: CDR1 MNHNS and CDR2 SASEGT. The CDR3 totals 16 residues. CDR3 sequence reads: CASLGLGTGSTYEQYF.

The chain combines TRBV27 with TRBJ1-5. Germline loops: CDR1 MNHEY, CDR2 SMNVEV (reference sequence). CDR3 length equals 14 residues. CDR3 in amino acids: CASTPRGGQGPQHF.

The rearrangement uses TRBV5-6 and TRBJ2-7; TCRdb's D gene call, TRBD2, goes unchecked for lack of DNA. Germline V CDR1 and CDR2: SGHDT, YYEEEE. The CDR3 loop spans 17 amino acids. The CDR3 loop reads CASSPANGRRGVYEQYF.

The chain carries TRBV12-3 or TRBV12-4 and TRBJ2-1; TCRdb's D call of TRBD1 is untestable without DNA. The CDR3 runs to 15 residues. The CDR3 sequence is CASSSRGQGYNEQFF.

The V gene is TRBV20-1, the J gene TRBJ1-2. This CDR3 is built from 16 residues. Germline values: CDR1 DFQATT, CDR2 SNEGSKA (reference sequence). The CDR3 region is CSARDYTVSNHGGYTF.

The genes are TRBV18 and TRBJ2-7. Per germline, CDR1 KGHSH and CDR2 LQKENI. CDR3 size: 16 residues. CDR3 protein: CASSPPRGSLMDEQYF. Full variable domain (remainder filled in from reference TRBV18 and TRBJ2-7): NAGVMQNPRHLVRRRGQEARLRCSPMKGHSHVYWYRQLPEEGLKFMVYLQKENIIDESGMPKERFSAEFPKEGPSILRIQQVVRGDSAAYFCASSPPRGSLMDEQYFGPGTRLTVT.

CDR3 region: CSASTSGTYNEQFF. The J gene is TRBJ2-1, the V gene TRBV20-1; the TRBD2 assignment by TCRdb is unverifiable without DNA. From germline, CDR1 is DFQATT and CDR2 SNEGSKA (reference sequence). The length of the CDR3 is 14 residues.

The chain is built from TRBV7-9 and TRBJ2-7; the TCRdb call, TRBD1, lacks DNA for checking. The CDR3 sequence is 14 residues long. CDR1 and CDR2 from the germline V gene are SEHNR and FQNEAQ (reference sequence). The chain's CDR3 is CASRQTGAYYEQYF.

The rearrangement links TRBV12-3 or TRBV12-4 to TRBJ2-3. This CDR3 comprises 14 residues. CDR3 sequence: CASSSPTVTDTQYF.

This chain links TRBV11-1 with TRBJ2-5. The CDR3 spans 16 residues. Germline loops: CDR1 SGHAT, CDR2 FQDESV (reference sequence). CDR3 amino acids: CASSLAFMTVQETQYF.

V gene TRBV11-1 combines with J gene TRBJ1-1. The CDR3 spans 15 residues. Germline V lookup: CDR1 SGHAT, CDR2 FQDESV (reference sequence). The CDR3 sequence: CASRPLETSNTEAFF. Supplemented by reference TRBV11-1 and TRBJ1-1, the full variable domain reads EAEVAQSPRYKITEKSQAVAFWCDPISGHATLYWYRQILGQGPELLVQFQDESVVDDSQLPKDRFSAERLKGVDSTLKIQPAELGDSAMYLCASRPLETSNTEAFFGQGTRLTVV.

The chain joins TRBV10-3 to TRBJ2-5; TCRdb returns TRBD1, unconfirmable since there is no DNA. The CDR3 has 13 residues. Germline V gene sequence: CDR1 ENHRY, CDR2 SYGVKD. CDR3 amino acids: CAIQMGGGETQYF.

The V call is TRBV20-1, the J call TRBJ2-2; the TRBD1 assignment by TCRdb is unverifiable without DNA. The germline V gene encodes CDR1 DFQATT and CDR2 SNEGSKA (reference sequence). There are 14 residues in the CDR3. CDR3 loop: CSARGTVPSGELFF.

The chain has TRBV29-1 and TRBJ2-7. The CDR3 is 11 amino acids. Looked up from germline, CDR1 is SQVTM and CDR2 is ANQGSEA. CDR3 residues: CSVSSAYEQYF.

The chain has TRBV7-9 and TRBJ1-5; TCRdb calls TRBD1, which cannot be checked without DNA. The CDR3 sequence is 13 residues long. Germline CDR1 is SEHNR and CDR2 is FQNEAQ (reference sequence). The CDR3 sequence is CASSFGTGQPQHF.

The genes are TRBV5-1 and TRBJ2-7; the TCRdb D gene call, TRBD2, has no DNA to confirm it. This CDR3 is 16 amino acids long. Looked up from germline, CDR1 is SGHRS and CDR2 is YFSETQ. CDR3 protein: CASSKGLAGGAYEQYF.

The rearrangement links TRBV7-8 to TRBJ1-4; TCRdb gives TRBD1 as the D gene, but with no DNA this cannot be confirmed. This CDR3 contains 15 residues. The germline V gene encodes CDR1 SGHVS and CDR2 FQNEAQ. CDR3: CASSPPQGLVEKLFF.

This sequence joins TRBV6-6 and TRBJ1-5; the TCRdb call, TRBD1, lacks DNA for checking. The germline V gene encodes CDR1 MNHNY and CDR2 SVGAGI (reference sequence). This CDR3 spans 13 amino acids. CDR3 in amino acids: CASGQMVNQPQHF.

The rearrangement uses TRBV6-6 and TRBJ1-1; lacking DNA, the TRBD1 call made by TCRdb goes unchecked. This CDR3 comprises 11 residues. Germline assignment: CDR1 MNHNY and CDR2 SVGAGI (reference sequence). The CDR3 region is CASIRESEAFF.